This TCR beta chain was sequenced during a study of T cells in Graves' hyperthyroidism and ophthalmopathy. With respect to this clonotype: Its antigen is currently unknown.

In germline, CDR1 is SGHVS, CDR2 FNYEAQ. The junction had 11 bases not matched to a gene; V was cut back by 3 bases and J by 3 bases. The CDR3 consists of 17 residues. Findings of the study overall: Stable hyperthyroidism was separated from ophthalmopathy by a model based on 13 V-J features.

Template material for amplifying TCR beta CDR3 regions consisted of RNA transcripts. First-round RT-PCR of the TCR CDR3 relied on the HTBI primer set. Each CDR3 protein gets one entry after TCRdb re-called the multiplex PCR reads with MiXCR. Of around 690,000 distinct CDR3 sequences in the sample, more than 20% were seen once. Clinical Activity Scores of at least 3, NOSPECS grades of at least 4 and durations under 3 months characterized ophthalmopathy patients. The study based diagnoses on clinical symptoms, serum thyroxine and TRAb, thyroid ultrasound and orbital computed tomography. The chain uses TRBV7-6 and TRBJ2-3; TRBD2 aligns across 8 bases. Material for sequencing was blood. The receptor was derived from a man under 40 with Graves' ophthalmopathy. CDR3 region: CASSFPRGGGATDTQYF. The CDR3 DNA follows: TGTGCCAGCAGCTTTCCCCGGGGGGGGGGCGCGACAGATACGCAGTATTTT.